These 26 T cell receptor beta chains share one sample of origin, sequenced in a study of T cell responses to AZD1222 COVID-19 vaccine (TCRdb year 2021). The library was made by the immunoSEQ multiplex PCR assay. In its TCRdb copy, this immuneACCESS table keeps in-frame sequences only and misses some clones. Where compared with another copy, unresolved V genes explain less than half of these, and the others have no known cause. For this sample there are about 84,000 clones; around nine tenths appear just once. Clones ranked in the top ten supply 1.5% of the sample. The intended sense of this specimen's time point label: baseline before first vaccination. Sequenced material: peripheral blood, taken on day 0 of AZD1222 vaccination. The receptors shown here come from an adult in good health.

The V gene is TRBV6-1, the J gene TRBJ1-2; D not resolved. CDR3 length: 13 amino acids. Trimming took 3 bases from V and 2 from J, leaving 7 bases between them. Per the germline V gene, CDR1 is MNHNS and CDR2 is SASEGT. Here the CDR3 DNA reads TGTGCCAGCAGTGAGGAGAGAAACTATGGCTACACCTTC. Translation gives CASSEERNYGYTF.

The J gene is TRBJ2-1, the V gene TRBV7-9; 8 bases are shared with TRBD1. CDR3 length: 15 amino acids. The V gene end was trimmed by 5 bases and the J gene end by 7 bases; junction bases not matched to a gene: 10. CDR1 and CDR2 from the germline V gene are SEHNR and FQNEAQ (reference sequence). The CDR3 DNA reads TGTGCCAGCAGCGTGGGGCAGGGGGCGAGTAATGAGCAGTTCTTC. It codes for CASSVGQGASNEQFF.

V and J are TRBV5-4 and TRBJ2-3; tentatively, D is TRBD2 (5 bases). Germline lookup yields CDR1 SGHNT and CDR2 YYREEE (reference sequence). CDR3 size: 16 residues. The V end was cut by 0 bases, the J end by 1 base, with 12 bases between. CDR3 in amino acids: CASSLAPGKGTDTQYF. The CDR3 DNA is TGTGCCAGCAGCTTGGCACCGGGGAAAGGCACAGATACGCAGTATTTT.

In its sample, this clone was seen a few times. This chain uses TRBV9 with TRBJ2-7; 15 bases align to TRBD2. This CDR3 has 16 amino acids. CDR1 is SGDLS and CDR2 is YYNGEE in the germline V gene. Losses at the gene ends were 2 bases for V and 6 bases for J; bases not matched to a gene: 6. CDR3 in amino acids: CASSVGTSGRSSEQYF. The CDR3 region has the DNA TGTGCCAGCAGCGTTGGGACTAGCGGGAGGTCGAGCGAGCAGTACTTC.

The chain couples TRBV5-1 to TRBJ2-1; 7 nucleotides agree with TRBD1. This CDR3 is 14 amino acids long. Trimming at V came to 6 bases and at J to 7 bases, leaving 10 bases not matched to a gene. Germline values: CDR1 SGHRS, CDR2 YFSETQ. The CDR3: CASKSSGQQNEQFF. In DNA, the CDR3 is TGCGCCAGCAAATCTTCGGGACAGCAAAATGAGCAGTTCTTC.

The CDR3 DNA sequence: TGTGCCAGCAGTGGACTAGCGGGAGGCCTGAACACCGGGGAGCTGTTTTTT. Amino acids: CASSGLAGGLNTGELFF. The V gene is TRBV6-2 or TRBV6-3, the J gene TRBJ2-2; 14 bases match TRBD2. The germline gives CDR1 MNHEY, CDR2 SVGEGT. This CDR3 has 17 residues. The trim removed 5 bases at V and 1 base at J, leaving 3 bases unmatched.

The chain links TRBV7-2 to TRBJ1-1, with 9 bases fitting TRBD1. The J segment lost 1 base and the V segment lost 5 bases, leaving 11 bases of the junction unmatched. CDR1 is SGHTA, CDR2 FQGNSA, per germline. This CDR3 has 17 residues. This CDR3 is CASSTRTGALSNTEAFF. Written as DNA, the CDR3 is TGTGCCAGCAGCACCCGGACAGGGGCCCTCTCGAACACTGAAGCTTTCTTT. Looking up the rest from reference TRBV7-2 and TRBJ1-1 gives the full variable domain: GAGVSQSPSNKVTEKGKDVELRCDPISGHTALYWYRQSLGQGLEFLIYFQGNSAPDKSGLPSDRFSAERTGGSVSTLTIQRTQQEDSAVYLCASSTRTGALSNTEAFFGQGTRLTVV.

The chain employs TRBV5-1 and TRBJ1-1, with D unclear. V lost 1 base to trimming and J lost 6 bases, with 10 bases between them. In germline, CDR1 is SGHRS, CDR2 YFSETQ. The CDR3 sequence is 13 residues long. This chain's CDR3 is CASSLTATAEAFF. DNA of the CDR3: TGCGCCAGCAGCTTGACGGCGACCGCTGAAGCTTTCTTT.

V gene TRBV6-5 combines with J gene TRBJ2-3; D is possibly TRBD2 (5 bases). Germline V CDR1 and CDR2: MNHEY, SVGAGI. CDR3 length: 12 residues. V dropped 7 bases and J dropped 8 bases, with 13 bases sitting between them. CDR3 region: CASTPPGGTQYF. The CDR3 DNA reads as TGTGCCAGCACCCCACCAGGAGGTACGCAGTATTTT.

The chain joins TRBV7-8 to TRBJ1-2; D gene uncertain. Germline CDR1 SGHVS, CDR2 FQNEAQ. V shed 5 bases and J shed 7 bases, with 17 bases lying between them. The CDR3 extends over 14 amino acids. The CDR3 sequence is CASSVFTETGGYTF. CDR3 coding DNA: TGTGCCAGCAGCGTCTTTACAGAGACGGGTGGCTACACCTTC. The full variable domain, completed using reference TRBV7-8 and TRBJ1-2, is GAGVSQSPRYKVAKRGQDVALRCDPISGHVSLFWYQQALGQGPEFLTYFQNEAQLDKSGLPSDRFFAERPEGSVSTLKIQRTQQEDSAVYLCASSVFTETGGYTFGSGTRLTVV.

In this sample, this clone turned up a few times. The chain combines TRBV19 with TRBJ1-5, with 7 bases matching TRBD1. Germline V gene data show CDR1 as LNHDA and CDR2 as SQIVND (reference sequence). J was trimmed by 4 bases and V by 6 bases; bases with no gene match: 6. The CDR3 has 14 residues. The CDR3 spells CASSQTGRNQPQHF. DNA of the CDR3: TGTGCCAGTAGCCAGACAGGGCGGAATCAGCCCCAGCATTTT.

Only one count was recorded for this clone. V is TRBV4-3 and J is TRBJ1-1; no reliable D call. Deletions cut 0 bases from V and 1 base from J, with 9 bases between. CDR1 and CDR2 from the germline V gene are LGHNA and YSLEER. There are 15 residues in the CDR3. CDR3 sequence: CASSQDAAPNTEAFF. CDR3 DNA sequence: TGCGCCAGCAGCCAAGATGCAGCCCCGAACACTGAAGCTTTCTTT.

The V and J genes are TRBV14 and TRBJ1-2; D is unclear. Germline CDR1 and CDR2: SGHDN and FVKESK. This CDR3 region has 12 residues. V lost 8 bases and J 3 bases, leaving 10 bases between the germline ends. Here the CDR3 DNA reads TGTGCCAGCCGCAGCTGGGACTATGGCTACACCTTC. It is translated as CASRSWDYGYTF.

In this sample, this clone turned up once. This chain connects TRBV28 to TRBJ1-1; TRBD1 is a possible D gene (5 bases). The germline V gene has CDR1 MDHEN and CDR2 SYDVKM. V lost 1 base, J lost 10 bases, and 19 bases lay in between. CDR3 length: 15 amino acids. Here the CDR3 reads CASSLFGRVVGVAFF. Written as DNA, the CDR3 is TGTGCCAGCAGTTTATTTGGCAGGGTCGTTGGTGTAGCTTTCTTT.

The J gene is TRBJ1-3, the V gene TRBV6-2 or TRBV6-3; D uncertain. CDR1 is MNHEY, CDR2 SVGEGT, per germline. Trimming cost V 5 bases and J 4 bases, with 6 bases left between them. This CDR3 spans 12 amino acids. The CDR3 DNA reads TGTGCCAGCAGTCCCCTCGGAAACACCATATATTTT. Encoded protein: CASSPLGNTIYF.

CDR3 nucleotides: TGTGCCAGCTCACCACGGGTAGCGGGGAACCAAGAGACCCAGTACTTC. This encodes CASSPRVAGNQETQYF. The rearrangement links TRBV18 to TRBJ2-5; 8 nucleotides align to TRBD2. The CDR3 has 16 amino acids. The V segment lost 1 base and the J segment 0 bases; nucleotides outside the gene matches: 4. Germline CDR1 KGHSH, CDR2 LQKENI.

The rearrangement uses TRBV18 and TRBJ1-2; TRBD1 agrees at 7 bases. The germline V gene encodes CDR1 KGHSH and CDR2 LQKENI. The CDR3 length is 15 residues. The V gene end was trimmed by 3 bases and the J gene end by 4 bases; junction bases not matched to a gene: 8. The CDR3 reads CASSPVQGGSYGYTF. The CDR3 nucleotides read TGTGCCAGCTCACCCGTTCAGGGGGGTAGCTATGGCTACACCTTC.

The CDR3 loop is CASSQYGQGADYGYTF. CDR3 in DNA: TGTGCCAGCTCTCAATACGGACAGGGCGCGGACTATGGCTACACCTTC. The chain uses TRBV19 and TRBJ1-2; 8 nucleotides line up with TRBD1. The CDR3 length is 16 residues. Per the germline V gene, CDR1 is LNHDA and CDR2 is SQIVND (reference sequence). The ends lost 9 bases at V and 3 bases at J; junction bases unmatched: 15.

The CDR3 region has the DNA TGTGCCAGCAGCTTAGGGGACAGGGCCGGGGCCAACGTCCTGACTTTC. Residues: CASSLGDRAGANVLTF. The J gene is TRBJ2-6, the V gene TRBV11-2; 9 nucleotides align to TRBD1. Germline CDR1 reads SGHAT; CDR2 reads FQNNGV. J gave up 4 bases and V 1 base, and 2 bases lay outside the gene matches. The CDR3 is 16 residues long.

This sequence joins TRBV20-1 and TRBJ2-2; D gene uncertain. Trimming shortened V by 7 bases and J by 1 base, and 16 bases separated the two germline ends. Germline CDR1 DFQATT, CDR2 SNEGSKA (reference sequence). This CDR3 has 15 residues. Written as DNA, the CDR3 is TGCAGTGTTAGTAGGACCCCAGAGAACACCGGGGAGCTGTTTTTT. The encoded protein is CSVSRTPENTGELFF.

This sequence joins TRBV30 and TRBJ1-6; D is unresolved. CDR3 length: 13 amino acids. Deletions cut 2 bases from V and 8 bases from J, with 10 bases between. Per the germline V gene, CDR1 is GTSNPN and CDR2 is SVGIG (reference sequence). The DNA for the CDR3 is TGTGCCTGGAGTCCCGGGCTGGATTCACCCCTCCACTTT. The encoded protein is CAWSPGLDSPLHF.

This clone was observed once. The V gene is TRBV7-2, the J gene TRBJ1-3; no definite D call. The CDR3 length is 14 residues. CDR1 is SGHTA and CDR2 is FQGNSA in the germline V gene. V was cut by 5 bases and J by 0 bases, with 8 bases left in between. CDR3 amino acids: CASSPVYSGNTIYF. The CDR3 nucleotides read TGTGCCAGCAGCCCCGTTTACTCTGGAAACACCATATATTTT.

This sequence joins TRBV5-4 and TRBJ2-5; D not certain. Trimming took 2 bases from V and 2 from J, leaving 13 bases between them. Germline CDR1 and CDR2: SGHNT and YYREEE (reference sequence). The CDR3 sequence is 15 residues long. CDR3 in DNA: TGTGCCAGCAGCTTTCCGGACGGATCTCAAGAGACCCAGTACTTC. It encodes CASSFPDGSQETQYF.

The V gene is TRBV12-3 or TRBV12-4, the J gene TRBJ2-1; unclear D gene. Trimming took off 5 bases at V and 9 bases at J, with 11 bases between the two ends. There are 12 residues in the CDR3. The CDR3 region is CASSPHQGEQFF. CDR3 DNA sequence: TGTGCCAGCAGTCCCCATCAAGGTGAGCAGTTCTTC.

This chain links TRBV19 with TRBJ1-1; possibly TRBD1 for D (6 bases). The CDR3 totals 16 residues. Germline CDR1 and CDR2: LNHDA and SQIVND (reference sequence). Deletions cut 1 base from V and 5 bases from J, with 17 bases between. The CDR3 reads CASSIGAVGGRTEAFF. The CDR3 bases are TGTGCCAGTAGTATAGGGGCCGTCGGGGGCCGGACTGAAGCTTTCTTT.

The V and J genes are TRBV2 and TRBJ2-1; 7 nucleotides align to TRBD1. V was clipped by 6 bases and J by 6 bases; unmatched bases: 8. This CDR3 has 14 amino acids. Germline V gene data show CDR1 as SNHLY and CDR2 as FYNNEI. The CDR3 nucleotides are TGTGCCAGCAGGAAGAAGACAGGGTTCAATGAGCAGTTCTTC. Its translation: CASRKKTGFNEQFF.